Described below is a single TCR beta chain sequence and its context. Its target is unknown. The sample comes from a study of shared clonotypes between healthy human individuals. Whole-study findings and limits: The study generally estimated greater richness for naive than memory subsets.

TCRdb keeps only in-frame clones here, not all; method: immunoSEQ multiplex PCR. The sample has about 1 million clones, 75% seen once. This CDR3 is built from 16 residues. The germline gives CDR1 MDHEN, CDR2 SYDVKM. V was pared by 6 bases and J by 5 bases, with 19 bases between. V usage is TRBV28 and J usage is TRBJ1-4; D is undetermined. Specimen: memory CD4+ T cells sorted from blood. The subset denotes: CD45RA-negative fraction. The TCR was taken from a man younger than 35 in good health. The CDR3, as DNA: TGTGCCAGCAGACAAACGAGGGCCTCAGGAAATGAAAAACTGTTTTTT. It yields the protein CASRQTRASGNEKLFF.